A single sample is the source of the 22 T cell receptor beta chains below, sequenced in a study of OX40 agonist ivuxolimab in advanced cancers. Produced via immunoSEQ multiplex PCR; TCRdb's table is partial and in-frame only. This table has roughly 15,000 clones, over 65% appearing once. This specimen consisted of CD4+ or CD8+ T cells sorted from blood, obtained in a trial of the OX40 agonist ivuxolimab. The receptors derive from an adult with an advanced solid tumor such as melanoma, head and neck, liver or kidney cancer.

The chain links TRBV9 to TRBJ2-5; the D gene could be TRBD1 or TRBD2 (5 bases each). Trimming shortened V by 2 bases and J by 2 bases, and 13 bases separated the two germline ends. This CDR3 spans 15 amino acids. Germline values: CDR1 SGDLS, CDR2 YYNGEE. The CDR3 bases are TGTGCCAGCAGCGTGGGGGACGGTTTTCAAGAGACCCAGTACTTC. It is translated as CASSVGDGFQETQYF.

The chain links TRBV27 to TRBJ1-2, with D possibly matching TRBD1 (6 bases). Between the trimmed V and J ends, which lost 9 bases and 0 bases, there was a span of 17 bases. Germline V gene sequence: CDR1 MNHEY, CDR2 SMNVEV (reference sequence). CDR3 length equals 15 residues. In DNA, the CDR3 is TGTGCCAGTAGCGAGTGGGGGCGAACTAACTATGGCTACACCTTC. Protein: CASSEWGRTNYGYTF.

This chain joins TRBV27 and TRBJ2-7; no firm D call. CDR1 and CDR2 (germline): MNHEY, SMNVEV (reference sequence). The V and J ends lost 5 bases and 2 bases respectively, with 16 bases between them. The CDR3 runs 15 residues. CDR3 sequence reads: CASSPPANVPYEQYF. CDR3 sequence (DNA): TGTGCCAGCAGTCCCCCGGCGAACGTACCCTACGAGCAGTACTTC.

The gene calls are TRBV7-9 and TRBJ2-5; D remains unclear. The CDR3 runs to 15 residues. The germline V and J ends were trimmed by 5 bases and 1 base, with 14 bases remaining between them. Germline V gene sequence: CDR1 SEHNR, CDR2 FQNEAQ (reference sequence). The chain's CDR3 is CASSPLVSRQETQYF. CDR3 nucleotides: TGTGCCAGCAGCCCCCTGGTTAGTCGCCAAGAGACCCAGTACTTC.

The genes are TRBV4-1 and TRBJ2-1; D is undetermined. The CDR3 is made up of 16 amino acids. With 1 base removed from V and 5 bases from J, the gap between germline ends came to 15 bases. The germline CDR1 and CDR2 sequences are MGHRA and YSYEKL. The CDR3 coding sequence is TGCGCCAGCAGCCAAGTCTCCGGCGGATATAACAATGAGCAGTTCTTC. As protein: CASSQVSGGYNNEQFF.

The chain has TRBV2 and TRBJ1-5; D is unresolved. Trimming cost V 6 bases and J 2 bases, with 17 bases left between them. Germline CDR1 is SNHLY and CDR2 is FYNNEI. The CDR3 totals 16 residues. The CDR3 region is CASSALTPRGNQPQHF. The CDR3 coding sequence is TGTGCCAGCAGCGCCCTCACGCCGAGGGGCAATCAGCCCCAGCATTTT. Using reference TRBV2 and TRBJ1-5 for the parts outside the CDR3, the full variable domain is EPEVTQTPSHQVTQMGQEVILRCVPISNHLYFYWYRQILGQKVEFLVSFYNNEISEKSEIFDDQFSVERPDGSNFTLKIRSTKLEDSAMYFCASSALTPRGNQPQHFGDGTRLSIL.

The CDR3 bases are TGCGCCAGCACTACCGGCAATGAGCAGTTCTTC. Encoded protein: CASTTGNEQFF. V usage is TRBV4-1 and J usage is TRBJ2-1, with D hard to call. Germline loops: CDR1 MGHRA, CDR2 YSYEKL. The CDR3 consists of 11 residues. V dropped 7 bases and J dropped 6 bases, with 7 bases sitting between them.

The chain couples TRBV7-9 to TRBJ2-4, with 8 bases lining up with TRBD1. V dropped 5 bases and J dropped 2; count of bases not matched to a gene: 11. The CDR3 has 17 amino acids. The germline gives CDR1 SEHNR, CDR2 FQNEAQ (reference sequence). The CDR3 region is CASSPIGAGGPKNIQYF. In nucleotides, the CDR3 is TGTGCCAGCAGCCCAATTGGGGCAGGGGGCCCCAAAAACATTCAGTACTTC.

This clone was counted between two and nine times. The chain joins TRBV7-2 to TRBJ2-3; TRBD2 is a possible D gene (5 bases). This CDR3 has 15 amino acids. Germline V CDR1 and CDR2: SGHTA, FQGNSA. The V and J ends lost 2 bases and 0 bases respectively, with 9 bases between them. The CDR3 DNA reads TGTGCCAGCAGCTTATCCGGGATAAGCACAGATACGCAGTATTTT. Translating gives CASSLSGISTDTQYF.

V usage is TRBV19 and J usage is TRBJ1-1; D unresolved. V lost 4 bases, J lost 1 base, and 10 bases lay in between. The CDR3 spans 14 residues. Per germline, CDR1 LNHDA and CDR2 SQIVND (reference sequence). The CDR3 DNA follows: TGTGCCAGTAGTAGTTTGGGATCGAACACTGAAGCTTTCTTT. Protein product: CASSSLGSNTEAFF.

V gene TRBV5-6 combines with J gene TRBJ1-5; no clear D gene. CDR1 and CDR2 from the germline V gene are SGHDT and YYEEEE. This CDR3 is 12 amino acids long. Trimming removed 4 bases at V and 3 bases at J, with 5 bases between. The DNA of the CDR3 is TGTGCCAGCAGCGCCTACAATCAGCCCCAGCATTTT. Translated, it gives CASSAYNQPQHF. The full variable domain, its missing parts supplied by reference TRBV5-6 and TRBJ1-5, is DAGVTQSPTHLIKTRGQQVTLRCSPKSGHDTVSWYQQALGQGPQFIFQYYEEEERQRGNFPDRFSGHQFPNYSSELNVNALLLGDSALYLCASSAYNQPQHFGDGTRLSIL.

The chain recombines TRBV5-1 with TRBJ1-4; 12 nucleotides align to TRBD1. The CDR3 loop spans 17 amino acids. The ends lost 0 bases at V and 3 bases at J; junction bases unmatched: 3. The germline V gene encodes CDR1 SGHRS and CDR2 YFSETQ. Here the CDR3 reads CASSLVGTGGPNEKLFF. CDR3 in DNA: TGCGCCAGCAGCTTGGTGGGGACAGGGGGCCCTAATGAAAAACTGTTTTTT.

This clone was found a few times. With only one base between it and a far larger clone, this is likely a read error. The chain uses TRBV4-2 and TRBJ1-2; 7 bases agree with TRBD1. V lost 0 bases to trimming and J lost 6 bases; unmatched junction nucleotides: 7. The length of the CDR3 is 15 residues. Germline V gene lookup returns CDR1 LGHNA and CDR2 YNFKEQ. The CDR3 DNA follows: TGTGCCAGCAGCCAAGAATTCGGCAGGGGGGATGGCTACACCTTC. Translated, it gives CASSQEFGRGDGYTF.

This clone has only a few counts. The chain joins TRBV6-1 to TRBJ2-1, with 10 bases lining up with TRBD2. Germline assignment: CDR1 MNHNS and CDR2 SASEGT. After removal of 2 bases from V and 4 bases from J, the junction contained 5 bases not matched to a gene. The length of the CDR3 is 16 residues. CDR3: CASSERLAGAYNEQFF. The CDR3 region has the DNA TGTGCCAGCAGTGAACGTCTAGCGGGAGCGTACAATGAGCAGTTCTTC.

The V gene is TRBV4-1, the J gene TRBJ2-7; no definite D call. This CDR3 has 15 amino acids. In germline, CDR1 is MGHRA, CDR2 YSYEKL. The V and J ends lost 1 base and 1 base respectively, with 11 bases between them. CDR3 nucleotides: TGCGCCAGCAGCCAAGCCTCTGGGGTATCCTACGAGCAGTACTTC. Translated: CASSQASGVSYEQYF.

The chain has TRBV2 and TRBJ2-6; unclear D gene. From germline, CDR1 is SNHLY and CDR2 FYNNEI. V gave up 2 bases and J gave up 0 bases, with 14 bases separating them. This CDR3 region has 18 residues. The CDR3 here is CASSEIALGGSGANVLTF. CDR3 bases: TGTGCCAGCAGTGAAATCGCCCTGGGTGGCTCTGGGGCCAACGTCCTGACTTTC.

The chain links TRBV18 to TRBJ1-4, with D perhaps TRBD1 (6 bases). The CDR3 length is 14 residues. V shed 4 bases and J shed 5 bases, with 11 bases lying between them. Per the germline V gene, CDR1 is KGHSH and CDR2 is LQKENI. The CDR3, as DNA: TGTGCCAGCTCACGACAGGACGTAAATGAAAAACTGTTTTTT. Its translation is CASSRQDVNEKLFF.

The rearrangement links TRBV4-1 to TRBJ2-7, with TRBD1 matching 10 bases. The V gene's germline CDR1 is MGHRA and CDR2 YSYEKL. This CDR3 contains 12 residues. Germline trimming cut 5 bases from V and 5 bases from J; bases unmatched to any gene: 0. The DNA of the CDR3 is TGCGCCAGCAGCGGACAGGGGGACGAGCAGTACTTC. Its translation is CASSGQGDEQYF.

V gene TRBV4-1 combines with J gene TRBJ1-2; TRBD1 might be the D (5 bases). This CDR3 contains 14 residues. The germline gives CDR1 MGHRA, CDR2 YSYEKL. V was trimmed by 1 base and J by 4 bases, leaving 10 bases between them. CDR3 nucleotides: TGCGCCAGCAGCCAAGGGGCAGGGATCTATGGCTACACCTTC. Protein: CASSQGAGIYGYTF.

This clone occurred once. The V gene is TRBV27, the J gene TRBJ2-2; 10 bases are shared with TRBD1. V dropped 6 bases and J dropped 11; count of bases not matched to a gene: 9. The V gene's germline CDR1 is MNHEY and CDR2 SMNVEV (reference sequence). CDR3 length equals 14 residues. CDR3 nucleotide sequence: TGTGCCAGCAGAACAAGGACAGGGGGGTATGAGCTGTTTTTT. This gives the protein CASRTRTGGYELFF.

The chain recombines TRBV9 with TRBJ2-1; 8 bases map to TRBD1. CDR3 length: 16 amino acids. Germline V gene lookup returns CDR1 SGDLS and CDR2 YYNGEE. The trim removed 3 bases at V and 5 bases at J, leaving 10 bases unmatched. The DNA for the CDR3 is TGTGCCAGCAGCGCAGGGGGCGGGACCCTAAACAATGAGCAGTTCTTC. Protein product: CASSAGGGTLNNEQFF. Drawing the rest from reference TRBV9 and TRBJ2-1, the complete variable domain is DSGVTQTPKHLITATGQRVTLRCSPRSGDLSVYWYQQSLDQGLQFLIQYYNGEERAKGNILERFSAQQFPDLHSELNLSSLELGDSALYFCASSAGGGTLNNEQFFGPGTRLTVL.

J is TRBJ2-5 and V is TRBV5-4; 11 bases match TRBD2. CDR3 length: 14 residues. CDR1 is SGHNT and CDR2 is YYREEE in the germline V gene (reference sequence). Germline trimming cut 3 bases from V and 9 bases from J; bases unmatched to any gene: 7. The DNA of the CDR3 is TGTGCCAGCAGCTGGGGGACTAGCGGAATTTCCCAGTACTTC. This codes for CASSWGTSGISQYF.